The present entry profiles one T cell receptor (beta chain) with its context. Losses at the gene ends were 4 bases for V and 4 bases for J; bases not matched to a gene: 12. This CDR3 has 17 amino acids. Germline V gene data show CDR1 as SGHTA and CDR2 as FQGTGA. These data are taken from a study of shared clonotypes between healthy human individuals. Libraries were prepared by immunoSEQ multiplex PCR; TCRdb keeps only in-frame clonotypes and omits some of them. The sample has about half a million clones, approximately 78% seen once. Sample: PBMCs. The rearrangement links TRBV7-3 to TRBJ2-5; 10 bases map to TRBD2. The receptor's source is a woman aged 40-49 years in good health. Some clones in this sample may be carry-over from other donors' samples. In nucleotides, the CDR3 is TGTGCCAGCAGCTCCGGGGGAGCGGGAGGGGTCGGAGAGACCCAGTACTTC. Its translation: CASSSGGAGGVGETQYF.